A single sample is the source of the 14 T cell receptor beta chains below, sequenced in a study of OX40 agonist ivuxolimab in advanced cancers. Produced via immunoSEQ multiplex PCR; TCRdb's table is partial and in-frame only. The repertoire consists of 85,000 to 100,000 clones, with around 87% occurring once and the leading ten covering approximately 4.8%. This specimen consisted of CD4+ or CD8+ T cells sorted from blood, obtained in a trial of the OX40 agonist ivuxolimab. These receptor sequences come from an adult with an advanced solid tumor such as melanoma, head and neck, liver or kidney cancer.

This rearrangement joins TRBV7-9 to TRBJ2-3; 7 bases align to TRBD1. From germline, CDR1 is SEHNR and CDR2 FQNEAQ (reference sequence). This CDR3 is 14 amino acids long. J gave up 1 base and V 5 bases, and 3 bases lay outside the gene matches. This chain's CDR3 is CASSLTGGTDTQYF. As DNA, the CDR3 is TGTGCCAGCAGCCTCACAGGGGGCACAGATACGCAGTATTTT.

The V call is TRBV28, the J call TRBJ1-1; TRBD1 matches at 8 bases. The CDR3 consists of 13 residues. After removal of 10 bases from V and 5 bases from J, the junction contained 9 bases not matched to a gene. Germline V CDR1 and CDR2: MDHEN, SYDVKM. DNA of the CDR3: TGTGCCACCGCACCTAGACAGGGGACTGAAGCTTTCTTT. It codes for CATAPRQGTEAFF.

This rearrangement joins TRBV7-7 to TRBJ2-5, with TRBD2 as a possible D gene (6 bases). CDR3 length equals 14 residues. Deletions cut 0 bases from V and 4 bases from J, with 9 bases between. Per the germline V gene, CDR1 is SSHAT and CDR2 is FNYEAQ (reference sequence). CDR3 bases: TGTGCCAGCAGCTTAGCAAGCGGGCGAGAGACCCAGTACTTC. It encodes CASSLASGRETQYF.

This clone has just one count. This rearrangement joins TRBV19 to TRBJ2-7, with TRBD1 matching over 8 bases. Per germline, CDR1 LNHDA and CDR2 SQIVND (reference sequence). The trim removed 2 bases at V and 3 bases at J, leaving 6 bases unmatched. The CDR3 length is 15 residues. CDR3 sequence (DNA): TGTGCCAGTAGTATAACGGACAGGGATCTCTACGAGCAGTACTTC. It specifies CASSITDRDLYEQYF.

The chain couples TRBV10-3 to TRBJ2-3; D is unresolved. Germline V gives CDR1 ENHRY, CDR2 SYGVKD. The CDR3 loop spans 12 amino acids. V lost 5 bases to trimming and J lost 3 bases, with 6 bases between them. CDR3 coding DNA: TGTGCCATCAGTCCCGGAACAGATACGCAGTATTTT. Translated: CAISPGTDTQYF.

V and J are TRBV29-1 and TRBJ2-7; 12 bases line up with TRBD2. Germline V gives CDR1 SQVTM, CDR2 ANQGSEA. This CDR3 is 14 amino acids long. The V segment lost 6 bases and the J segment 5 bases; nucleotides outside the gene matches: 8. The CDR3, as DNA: TGCAGCGTGCCACTAGCGGGAGGTTTCAACGAGCAGTACTTC. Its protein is CSVPLAGGFNEQYF.

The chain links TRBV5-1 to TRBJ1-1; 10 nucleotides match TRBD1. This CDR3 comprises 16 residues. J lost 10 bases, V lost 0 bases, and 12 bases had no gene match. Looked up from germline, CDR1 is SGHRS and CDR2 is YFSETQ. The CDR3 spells CASSLGSSRDRGIAFF. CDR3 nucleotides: TGCGCCAGCAGCTTGGGTTCCTCCCGGGACAGGGGAATAGCTTTCTTT.

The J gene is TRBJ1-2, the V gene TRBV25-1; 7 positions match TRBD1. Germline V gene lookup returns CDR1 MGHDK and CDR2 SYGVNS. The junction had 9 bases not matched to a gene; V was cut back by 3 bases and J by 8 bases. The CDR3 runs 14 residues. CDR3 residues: CASSDPRGREGYTF. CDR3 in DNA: TGTGCCAGCAGTGACCCCAGGGGGAGGGAGGGCTACACCTTC.

The CDR3 coding sequence is TGTGCCAGCAGCGCCACCAGGGAGAACACTGAAGCTTTCTTT. As protein: CASSATRENTEAFF. The V and J genes are TRBV11-2 and TRBJ1-1; tentatively, D is TRBD1 (5 bases). The CDR3 has 14 amino acids. Germline V gene lookup returns CDR1 SGHAT and CDR2 FQNNGV. Deletions cut 5 bases from V and 1 base from J, with 11 bases between.

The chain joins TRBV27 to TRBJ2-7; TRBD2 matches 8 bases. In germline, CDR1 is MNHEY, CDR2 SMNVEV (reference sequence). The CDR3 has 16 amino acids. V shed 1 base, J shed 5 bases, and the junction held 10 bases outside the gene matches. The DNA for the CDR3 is TGTGCCAGCAGTTTATGGGTTGGCGGGAGGCGCCACGAGCAGTACTTC. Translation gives CASSLWVGGRRHEQYF.

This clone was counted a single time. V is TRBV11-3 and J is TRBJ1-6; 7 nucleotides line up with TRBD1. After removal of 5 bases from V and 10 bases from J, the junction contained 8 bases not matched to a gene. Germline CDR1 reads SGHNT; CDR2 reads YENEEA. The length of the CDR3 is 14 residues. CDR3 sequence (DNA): TGTGCCAGCAGCCCCAGACAGGGAAGCTCACCCCTCCACTTT. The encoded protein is CASSPRQGSSPLHF.

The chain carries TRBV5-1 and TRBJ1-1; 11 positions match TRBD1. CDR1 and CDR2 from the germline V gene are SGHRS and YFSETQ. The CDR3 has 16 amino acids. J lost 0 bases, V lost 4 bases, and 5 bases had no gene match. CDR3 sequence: CASSPGTGGVNTEAFF. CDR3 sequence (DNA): TGCGCCAGCAGCCCTGGGACAGGGGGAGTGAACACTGAAGCTTTCTTT.

The CDR3 loop reads CASSFAGTRETQYF. The CDR3 DNA follows: TGTGCCAGCAGCTTCGCCGGGACTAGGGAGACCCAGTACTTC. This rearrangement joins TRBV5-8 to TRBJ2-5, with 8 bases aligning to TRBD2. This CDR3 is 14 amino acids long. V was clipped by 2 bases and J by 5 bases; unmatched bases: 5. Germline CDR1 reads SGHTS; CDR2 reads YDEGEE.

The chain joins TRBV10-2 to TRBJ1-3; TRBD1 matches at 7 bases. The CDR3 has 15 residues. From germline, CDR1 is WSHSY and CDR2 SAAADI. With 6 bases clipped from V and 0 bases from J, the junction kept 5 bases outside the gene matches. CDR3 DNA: TGCGCCAGCAGGGGGGACAGAGACTCTGGAAACACCATATATTTT. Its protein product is CASRGDRDSGNTIYF.